This passage covers 23 T cell receptor beta chains from one sample sequenced in a study of blood T cell repertoires in COVID-19. Sequenced by immunoSEQ multiplex PCR; TCRdb stores in-frame clones only, minus some. This table holds about 400,000 clones, around 87% found once. Sequencing used PBMCs or T cells enriched from blood (not recorded which). These receptors were collected from a man aged 40-49 years in a cohort exposed to, infected with or recovered from COVID-19 (not recorded which).

This chain connects TRBV7-2 to TRBJ1-1; 7 bases align to TRBD1. V trimming: 8 bases; J trimming: 11 bases; junction bases outside the gene matches: 11. This CDR3 has 12 amino acids. The V gene's germline CDR1 is SGHTA and CDR2 FQGNSA. Here the CDR3 reads CASAGDSSLAFF. The CDR3 DNA is TGTGCCAGCGCCGGGGACAGCTCCTTGGCTTTCTTT.

This chain links TRBV10-3 with TRBJ1-2; tentative D call: TRBD1 (6 bases). The CDR3 loop spans 13 amino acids. Trimming took 6 bases from V and 8 from J, leaving 16 bases between them. Per germline, CDR1 ENHRY and CDR2 SYGVKD. The CDR3 protein is CAISLTGGEGYTF. The CDR3 nucleotides read TGTGCCATCAGCCTCACTGGGGGCGAAGGCTACACCTTC.

J is TRBJ2-5 and V is TRBV10-1; TRBD2 might be the D (6 bases). The CDR3 runs to 14 residues. The V and J ends lost 3 bases and 3 bases respectively, with 11 bases between them. Germline loops: CDR1 WNHNN, CDR2 SYGVQD (reference sequence). The CDR3 region is CASSDGGGKETQYF. The CDR3 DNA is TGCGCCAGCAGTGACGGCGGCGGGAAAGAGACCCAGTACTTC.

This clone showed up just a few times. The chain is built from TRBV28 and TRBJ1-2; 10 nucleotides agree with TRBD1. This CDR3 region has 16 residues. Losses at the gene ends were 6 bases for V and 7 bases for J; bases not matched to a gene: 14. Germline V lookup: CDR1 MDHEN, CDR2 SYDVKM. CDR3 sequence (DNA): TGTGCCAGCAGACCCTCGACAGGGGGCGTTCGGAGTGGCTACACCTTC. This codes for CASRPSTGGVRSGYTF.

The sample holds one count of this clone. One end of the junction fails to match germline, which may point to a read error. This chain links TRBV4-2 with TRBJ2-1, with D possibly being TRBD2 (6 bases). CDR1 LGHNA and CDR2 YNFKEQ come from the germline V gene. The CDR3 runs 15 residues. The CDR3 protein is CASRQAEGLGNEQFF. The CDR3 coding sequence is TGTGCCAGCAGGCAAGCGGAGGGCCTAGGCAATGAGCAGTTCTTC.

The chain employs TRBV19 and TRBJ2-1; D uncertain. CDR1 LNHDA and CDR2 SQIVND come from the germline V gene (reference sequence). The CDR3 has 12 amino acids. The V and J ends lost 7 bases and 4 bases respectively, with 8 bases between them. CDR3 bases: TGTGCCAGTAATGACGGGTACAATGAGCAGTTCTTC. Its translation: CASNDGYNEQFF.

This rearrangement joins TRBV19 to TRBJ2-3; 10 nucleotides line up with TRBD1. Germline CDR1 and CDR2: LNHDA and SQIVND (reference sequence). The CDR3 is made up of 14 amino acids. After removal of 11 bases from V and 4 bases from J, the junction contained 9 bases not matched to a gene. The CDR3 region is CASRDRGQSDTQYF. The DNA for the CDR3 is TGTGCCTCCCGGGACAGGGGCCAGTCAGATACGCAGTATTTT.

This clone has just a few counts. The gene calls are TRBV6-5 and TRBJ2-7; 8 nucleotides align to TRBD2. There are 15 residues in the CDR3. The germline gives CDR1 MNHEY, CDR2 SVGAGI. The trim removed 5 bases at V and 5 bases at J, leaving 11 bases unmatched. Here the CDR3 DNA reads TGTGCCAGCAGTCGAACCTATAGCGGGATAAACGAGCAGTACTTC. Protein sequence: CASSRTYSGINEQYF.

This rearrangement joins TRBV3-1 (or the pseudogene TRBV3-2) to TRBJ2-3; D unclear. The germline CDR1 and CDR2 sequences are LGHDT and YNNKEL (reference sequence). The V gene lost 1 base and the J gene lost 1 base, with 12 bases spanning the gap. CDR3 length: 16 residues. The CDR3 protein is CASSQGFGARTDTQYF. CDR3 in DNA: TGTGCCAGCAGCCAAGGGTTTGGAGCCCGCACAGATACGCAGTATTTT.

V is TRBV5-1 and J is TRBJ1-2, with 8 positions matching TRBD1. V dropped 0 bases and J dropped 4; count of bases not matched to a gene: 5. The CDR3 covers 15 residues. Germline-derived CDR1 and CDR2 are SGHRS and YFSETQ. The CDR3 region has the DNA TGCGCCAGCAGCTTGGACGAGACAGGGGTCTATGGCTACACCTTC. Encoded protein: CASSLDETGVYGYTF.

The chain couples TRBV7-2 to TRBJ1-2; no definite D call. The length of the CDR3 is 15 residues. V was pared by 0 bases and J by 4 bases, with 12 bases between. The germline gives CDR1 SGHTA, CDR2 FQGNSA. The CDR3 region is CASSLARGNAYGYTF. The CDR3 DNA sequence: TGTGCCAGCAGCTTAGCGCGAGGAAACGCCTATGGCTACACCTTC.

V and J are TRBV2 and TRBJ2-7, with a weak D call TRBD2 (5 bases). Germline V gene lookup returns CDR1 SNHLY and CDR2 FYNNEI. Trimming pared 4 bases from V and 2 bases from J, leaving 6 bases between. The CDR3 is 12 residues long. The DNA for the CDR3 is TGTGCCAGCAGTGGGGAGACCTACGAGCAGTACTTC. It is translated as CASSGETYEQYF.

V is TRBV7-2 and J is TRBJ1-2; 9 nucleotides agree with TRBD1. Losses at the gene ends were 5 bases for V and 4 bases for J; bases not matched to a gene: 5. Germline CDR1 is SGHTA and CDR2 is FQGNSA. The CDR3 sequence is 14 residues long. DNA of the CDR3: TGTGCCAGCAGCGGACAGGGGTTAAGCTATGGCTACACCTTC. This translates into CASSGQGLSYGYTF.

The V and J genes are TRBV7-2 and TRBJ2-7, with TRBD2 identical over 11 bases. Germline CDR1 and CDR2: SGHTA and FQGNSA. The length of the CDR3 is 14 residues. The junction had 6 bases not matched to a gene; V was cut back by 6 bases and J by 5 bases. CDR3 region: CASRYTSGSHEQYF. Written as DNA, the CDR3 is TGTGCCAGCAGATATACTAGCGGGAGTCACGAGCAGTACTTC. Full variable domain (missing parts from reference TRBV7-2 and TRBJ2-7): GAGVSQSPSNKVTEKGKDVELRCDPISGHTALYWYRQSLGQGLEFLIYFQGNSAPDKSGLPSDRFSAERTGGSVSTLTIQRTQQEDSAVYLCASRYTSGSHEQYFGPGTRLTVT.

This chain uses TRBV2 with TRBJ2-7; TRBD2 aligns across 11 bases. The CDR3 runs to 15 residues. Germline V gives CDR1 SNHLY, CDR2 FYNNEI. J lost 1 base, V lost 2 bases, and 1 base had no gene match. CDR3 sequence reads: CASSESSGRSYEQYF. The CDR3 DNA is TGTGCCAGCAGTGAATCTAGCGGGAGGTCCTACGAGCAGTACTTC.

With regard to this clone: Different DNA sequences within this sample yield the same CDR3. The gene calls are TRBV5-1 and TRBJ1-4; 8 bases match TRBD1. The CDR3 contains 14 residues. In germline, CDR1 is SGHRS, CDR2 YFSETQ. V lost 4 bases to trimming and J lost 4 bases; unmatched junction nucleotides: 3. The CDR3 coding sequence is TGCGCCAGCAGCCCGACAGGGGATAATGAAAAACTGTTTTTT. Protein: CASSPTGDNEKLFF.

The chain is built from TRBV3-1 (or the pseudogene TRBV3-2) and TRBJ1-1, with D unclear. Germline V lookup: CDR1 LGHDT, CDR2 YNNKEL (reference sequence). This CDR3 region has 14 residues. Between the trimmed V and J ends, which lost 0 bases and 11 bases, there was a span of 16 bases. CDR3 in amino acids: CASSQEGAPKPAFF. CDR3 sequence (DNA): TGTGCCAGCAGCCAAGAGGGCGCGCCCAAGCCGGCTTTCTTT.

The chain joins TRBV15 to TRBJ2-1; D perhaps matches TRBD2 (6 bases). V was trimmed by 5 bases and J by 7 bases, leaving 9 bases between them. The germline CDR1 and CDR2 sequences are LNHNV and YYDKDF (reference sequence). The CDR3 covers 12 residues. CDR3 sequence reads: CATSDGSNEQFF. CDR3 nucleotides: TGTGCCACCAGCGACGGGAGTAATGAGCAGTTCTTC.

CDR3 nucleotides: TGTGCCAGCAGCCAAGAATTCCGAGGCCCCGGAGATACGCAGTATTTT. The encoded protein is CASSQEFRGPGDTQYF. The V call is TRBV4-2, the J call TRBJ2-3; no reliable D call. The length of the CDR3 is 16 residues. The germline CDR1 and CDR2 sequences are LGHNA and YNFKEQ. Between the trimmed V and J ends, which lost 0 bases and 5 bases, there was a span of 15 bases.

This clone was seen only a few times. The CDR3 DNA sequence: TGTGCCAGTAGTATAGAGGAGGGTTTGGGCCGGCCCCAGCATTTT. Residues: CASSIEEGLGRPQHF. The chain links TRBV19 to TRBJ1-5; D unclear. V was clipped by 0 bases and J by 9 bases, with 15 bases between them. This CDR3 is 15 amino acids long. Germline values: CDR1 LNHDA, CDR2 SQIVND (reference sequence). Based on the CDR3 plus reference TRBV19 and TRBJ1-5, the full variable domain is DGGITQSPKYLFRKEGQNVTLSCEQNLNHDAMYWYRQDPGQGLRLIYYSQIVNDFQKGDIAEGYSVSREKKESFPLTVTSAQKNPTAFYLCASSIEEGLGRPQHFGDGTRLSIL.

The chain links TRBV12-5 to TRBJ1-2; D is undetermined. The CDR3 spans 18 residues. V was cut by 2 bases and J by 0 bases, with 19 bases left in between. Germline V lookup: CDR1 LGHNT, CDR2 FRNRAP. The CDR3 region is CASGLLAETIEANYGYTF. The CDR3 DNA reads TGTGCTAGTGGTTTGTTAGCAGAAACGATTGAAGCTAACTATGGCTACACCTTC.

This clone was seen only once. The chain combines TRBV5-1 with TRBJ1-3; a weak D match, TRBD1 (6 bases). CDR3 size: 15 residues. V was cut by 4 bases and J by 0 bases, with 11 bases left in between. Germline V lookup: CDR1 SGHRS, CDR2 YFSETQ. The DNA of the CDR3 is TGCGCCAGCAGCGAAACAGGGATCTCTGGAAACACCATATATTTT. Translating gives CASSETGISGNTIYF.

V usage is TRBV19 and J usage is TRBJ1-2; TRBD1 is a possible D gene (5 bases). Trimming shortened V by 4 bases and J by 1 base, and 13 bases separated the two germline ends. Germline-derived CDR1 and CDR2 are LNHDA and SQIVND (reference sequence). The CDR3 extends over 15 amino acids. CDR3 loop: CASSTYQGNNYGYTF. The CDR3 nucleotides read TGTGCCAGTAGTACCTACCAGGGAAATAACTATGGCTACACCTTC. Full variable domain (outside the CDR3, taken from reference TRBV19 and TRBJ1-2): DGGITQSPKYLFRKEGQNVTLSCEQNLNHDAMYWYRQDPGQGLRLIYYSQIVNDFQKGDIAEGYSVSREKKESFPLTVTSAQKNPTAFYLCASSTYQGNNYGYTFGSGTRLTVV.